The TCR beta chain under discussion was sequenced for a study of T-cell memory formation after mild COVID-19. Across the study: Clusters were largely donor specific. General observations from the study: Some responding clones appeared in pre-infection memory, suggesting cross-reactive memory joined. Day 15 to 85 contracting clones showed balanced CD4/CD8; day 15 to 37 expanders favored CD4+. Clones which contracted sat mainly in CM and EM if CD4+, and in EMRA if CD8+.

With regard to this clonotype: Its target is not known.

TCRdb reprocessed the 5' RACE reads with MiXCR, giving one entry per CDR3 protein. The sample yields 350,000 to 500,000 distinct CDR3 sequences, 23% seen once. The V gene lost 3 bases and the J gene lost 2 bases, with 10 bases spanning the gap. The germline V gene encodes CDR1 SEHNR and CDR2 FQNEAQ (reference sequence). This CDR3 comprises 14 residues. Sequenced: PBMCs or a T cell subset sorted from them (not recorded which). This clonotype was sampled from an adult woman who had mild COVID-19 (a few samples of this study predate the infection). Cell type and time point are not known. The rearrangement uses TRBV7-9 and TRBJ1-1; D is unclear. The CDR3 here is CASSFMAANTEAFF. CDR3 DNA: TGTGCCAGCAGCTTCATGGCGGCCAACACTGAAGCTTTCTTT.